This TCR beta chain was retrieved from a study of blood T cells in healthy people across ages. The CDR3 contains 15 residues. A J-beta primer mix and a sample-barcoded 5' primer were used in a second PCR of about 6 to 12 cycles. MiXCR was run by TCRdb on the 5' RACE reads, yielding one entry per CDR3 protein. Of roughly 500,000 distinct CDR3 sequences in the sample, 27% were seen once. This clonotype was picked up a small number of times. The chain recombines TRBV21-1 with TRBJ1-2. TRBV21-1 is a pseudogene locus. The sequencing sample was made of blood. The TCR was taken from a woman in her seventies in good health. CDR3 sequence: CACRKGSRGSYGYTF. Here the CDR3 DNA reads TGTGCCTGCAGAAAGGGATCGAGAGGCTCTTATGGCTACACCTTC.